The TCR beta chain under discussion was sequenced for a study of T-cell memory formation after mild COVID-19. The study, taken as a whole, reports: CD4/CD8 balance held among clones contracting day 15 to 85, and later expanders leaned CD4+. CD4+ contracting clones were found mainly in CM and EM, and CD8+ ones in EMRA. The pre-infection memory compartment contained some responding clones, suggesting cross-reactive memory joined.

The CDR3 length is 12 residues. Trimming took off 4 bases at V and 7 bases at J, with 10 bases between the two ends. Germline CDR1 and CDR2: SGHTA and FQGTGA. Using constant-segment primers, 5'RACE produced TCR alpha and TCR beta cDNA libraries carrying sample barcodes and UMIs. Using its own MiXCR run on the 5' RACE reads, TCRdb lists one record per CDR3 protein. In the table there are some 600,000 distinct CDR3 sequences, 15% to 20% of which are singletons. Points on this clonotype: No antigen is known for it.

The clonotype originates from an adult woman who had mild COVID-19 (a few samples of this study predate the infection). Cell type and time point are not known. The sequencing sample was made of PBMCs or a T cell subset sorted from them (not recorded which). The chain is built from TRBV7-3 and TRBJ1-1; no clear D gene. CDR3 in amino acids: CASSSPEGEAFF. CDR3 nucleotide sequence: TGTGCCAGCAGCTCCCCTGAGGGTGAAGCTTTCTTT.